A selection of T cell receptor beta chains follows, all from one sample in a study of PD-L1 blockade in urothelial cancer. Clones were sequenced by immunoSEQ multiplex PCR, and TCRdb holds only the in-frame ones, with some missing. The data show roughly 38,000 clones, with approximately 80% seen just once and 3.5% held by the top ten. The sample here was PBMCs, taken around atezolizumab (anti-PD-L1) treatment. The receptors originated from a man in his sixties or seventies with urothelial cancer. Both conserved end residues are part of each CDR3. D genes are given only for firm matches. A row's size may be missing; if present it is once, few, many or a size class.

J: TRBJ1-1
D: -
V: TRBV12-5
size: -
DNA: TGTGCTAGTGGTTTGGGGGGGGGGACTGAAGCTTTCTTT
CDR3: CASGLGGGTEAFF

J: TRBJ2-7
D: TRBD2
V: TRBV5-1
size: -
DNA: TGCGCCAGCAGCTTGTTCCTAGCGGGAGTTAGGTACGAGCAGTACTTC
CDR3: CASSLFLAGVRYEQYF

J: TRBJ1-2
D: -
V: TRBV2
size: -
DNA: TGTGCCAGCAGTGGTCAGGGTGGCTATGGCTACACCTTC
CDR3: CASSGQGGYGYTF

J: TRBJ1-2
D: -
V: TRBV28
size: -
DNA: TGTGCCAGCAAGTACAGGGCTTTGGGCTACACCTTC
CDR3: CASKYRALGYTF

J: TRBJ2-4
D: TRBD1
V: TRBV4-3
size: -
DNA: TGCGCCAGCAGCCAAAACAGTCCGGGACAGGGCTCGGACATTCAGTACTTC
CDR3: CASSQNSPGQGSDIQYF

J: TRBJ1-1
D: -
V: TRBV23-1
size: -
DNA: TGCGCCAGCAGTCACGATAAGACGGGGGGTCCCTTTAACACTGAAGCTTTCTTT
CDR3: CASSHDKTGGPFNTEAFF

J: TRBJ1-2
D: TRBD1
V: TRBV27
size: -
DNA: TGTGCCAGCAGTTTAAGGGGGCTAGGCGGCTACACCTTC
CDR3: CASSLRGLGGYTF

J: TRBJ1-2
D: -
V: TRBV5-6
size: once
DNA: TGTGCCAGCAGCTTGGTACAGGGCGGGTTCAACTATGGCTACACCTTC
CDR3: CASSLVQGGFNYGYTF

J: TRBJ1-6
D: -
V: TRBV9
size: -
DNA: TGTGCCAGCAGCGTAGATCAACTGAATAATTCACCCCTCCACTTT
CDR3: CASSVDQLNNSPLHF

J: TRBJ2-1
D: TRBD2
V: TRBV14
size: -
DNA: TGTGCCAGCAGCCACCTAGCGGACCCCTACAATGAGCAGTTCTTC
CDR3: CASSHLADPYNEQFF

J: TRBJ1-1
D: -
V: TRBV6-6
size: few
DNA: TGTGCCAGCAGTTACCCCGACAGCCCGAACACTGAAGCTTTCTTT
CDR3: CASSYPDSPNTEAFF

J: TRBJ2-7
D: TRBD2
V: TRBV6-5
size: -
DNA: TGTGCCAGCAGTTACTCGGGGGGGTTGGGGGAGCAGTACTTC
CDR3: CASSYSGGLGEQYF

J: TRBJ1-1
D: -
V: TRBV14
size: once
DNA: TGTGCCAGCAGCCAAGAAATCGGGGGCACTGAAGCTTTCTTT
CDR3: CASSQEIGGTEAFF

J: TRBJ2-1
D: -
V: TRBV7-2
size: -
DNA: TGTGCCAGCAGCCCCGACAGCGATAACTACAATGAGCAGTTCTTC
CDR3: CASSPDSDNYNEQFF

J: TRBJ2-7
D: TRBD1
V: TRBV5-6
size: -
DNA: TGTGCCAGCAGCTTCGGGACAGGGGGCGCGAGGTCCGAGCAGTACTTC
CDR3: CASSFGTGGARSEQYF

J: TRBJ2-3
D: -
V: TRBV5-5
size: -
DNA: TGTGCCAGCAGCCTAAATCCCCAGGGAGGCGCAGATACGCAGTATTTT
CDR3: CASSLNPQGGADTQYF

J: TRBJ2-2
D: -
V: TRBV7-6
size: -
DNA: TGTGCCAGCAGCTTAGAACAGGGATCTAACACCGGGGAGCTGTTTTTT
CDR3: CASSLEQGSNTGELFF

J: TRBJ2-1
D: -
V: TRBV10-3
size: -
DNA: TGTGCCACCCGGGGAGATCATGAGCAGTTCTTC
CDR3: CATRGDHEQFF

J: TRBJ2-6
D: -
V: TRBV15
size: -
DNA: TGTGCCACCAGCAGAGCAGGGACTGGGGCCAACGTCCTGACTTTC
CDR3: CATSRAGTGANVLTF

J: TRBJ2-1
D: -
V: TRBV2
size: -
DNA: TGTGCCCGAGCGGTCAAAAGCTCCTACAATGAGCAGTTCTTC
CDR3: CARAVKSSYNEQFF

J: TRBJ1-2
D: -
V: TRBV27
size: -
DNA: TGTGCCAGCAGACCCAGGGTGGGTTATGGCTACACCTTC
CDR3: CASRPRVGYGYTF

J: TRBJ2-2
D: -
V: TRBV6-1
size: -
DNA: TGTGCCAGCAGTGTACCGACAGACACCGGGGAGCTGTTTTTT
CDR3: CASSVPTDTGELFF

J: TRBJ1-1
D: TRBD1
V: TRBV7-3
size: -
DNA: TGTGCCAGCAGCGGGACAGGGGGATTAACTGAAGCTTTCTTT
CDR3: CASSGTGGLTEAFF

J: TRBJ1-4
D: TRBD1
V: TRBV28
size: -
DNA: TGTGCCAGCAGTGGCCCAGGGGGCGCAGGTCGTGAAAAACTGTTTTTT
CDR3: CASSGPGGAGREKLFF

J: TRBJ2-1
D: TRBD2
V: TRBV19
size: -
DNA: TGTGCCAGTAGTATAGTTGCGGGAGGGCCAGGTGAGCAGTTCTTC
CDR3: CASSIVAGGPGEQFF

J: TRBJ1-4
D: TRBD1
V: TRBV5-1
size: -
DNA: TGCGCCAGCACTATGGGGACAGGGAATGAAAAACTGTTTTTT
CDR3: CASTMGTGNEKLFF